This TCR beta chain was observed in a study of blood T cell repertoires in COVID-19 (dated by TCRdb to 2018 to 2021). At the level of the whole study: Recovered participants in ImmuneRACE Cohort 3 were defined as having two consecutive negative NP/OP PCR tests, clearance from a healthcare professional, or resolution of symptoms. Samples from collaborators originated in the United States, Italy and Spain and spanned both the acute and convalescent phases of COVID-19. The prospective study material was composed of cDNA or gDNA derived from T cells, B-cell-depleted T cells, or PBMCs. Subjects who had been exposed to COVID-19, were actively infected with it, or had recovered from it provided the deeply sampled blood TCRbeta repertoires that made up the dataset. A freely available public database, intended as a resource for researchers studying the immune response to SARS-CoV-2, is where the repertoires were released. The samples were drawn from the first 160 participants of the ongoing ImmuneRACE study and from some 1,300 subjects provided by 6 global collaborators. Nearly every sample came with metadata listing a de-identified subject ID, COVID-19 status, age in years and sex. Where HLA class I and class II types were available, the types were taken from metadata supplied by the sample provider, not from assay-based typing. Findings and caveats that apply to the study as a whole: How much clinical and demographic metadata was included differed by source and by participant, and the metadata was provided uncurated.

Its CDR3 holds 15 amino acids, cysteine through phenylalanine. The sequence is cut down to CDR3 DNA, 45 bases in frame from base 1. CDR1 and CDR2 are drawn from the germline V gene: MGHRA, YSYEKL. V is cut back by 3 bases and J by 4 bases, with 6 bases in the junction unmatched. Notes on this clone: Its antigen target is currently unknown. No per-base quality is available; no much larger clone lies one base away.

The immunoSEQ Assay, a bias-controlled multiplex PCR, was used to amplify TCRbeta CDR3 regions from genomic DNA. As for how the authors treated the data: The number of nucleated cells in each sample was estimated from the amplification of reference gene primers within the assay. To quantify the absolute abundance of each unique TCRbeta CDR3 rearrangement, sequence reads were collapsed and filtered. For each sample, productive Simpson clonality was calculated as the square root of Simpson's diversity index across productive rearrangements. TCRdb took this table from immuneACCESS and kept in-frame rearrangements with V and J called. Such tables lack part of the clones; where checked against another copy, unresolved V genes explain under half of the gap, and the rest is unexplained. V, J and clone size were drawn from that table, and D and trimming were deduced from the DNA. Present in this sample are roughly 200,000 clones, approximately 86% of which were seen just once. The ten largest clones take up 20% to 25% of the sample.

Participants in the prospective study were enrolled through a virtual design, were aged about 18 to 90 years, and lived in about 25 United States geographic areas. In the prospective study, cohorts were assigned on the basis of participant-reported clinical history obtained from a screening survey and a study questionnaire. In the prospective study, mobile phlebotomists collected whole blood, serum and a nasopharyngeal or oropharyngeal swab from each participant. Additional blood draws and questionnaires over an approximately two-month period could optionally be provided by prospective study participants. Blood samples from the prospective study were shipped frozen or at room temperature prior to DNA extraction.

The sample was PBMCs or T cells enriched from blood (not recorded which). This clonotype was sampled from a woman aged 40-49 years in a cohort exposed to, infected with or recovered from COVID-19 (not recorded which). The V and J genes are TRBV4-1 and TRBJ1-5, with 7 bases in between that match TRBD1. Read as DNA, the sequence is TGCGCCAGCAGCCATTCGACAGGGAGGAATCAGCCCCAGCATTTT. It is translated as CASSHSTGRNQPQHF.